This record looks at one T cell receptor (beta chain) sequence and its context. This specimen belongs to a study of T cells expressing NK-cell markers. Study-wide background: Sorted CD3+CD56+NKG2C+, CD3+CD56+NKG2C- and CD3+CD56-NKG2C+ T cells supplied TCR beta repertoires.

TCRdb re-called the 5' RACE reads and gives one entry per CDR3 protein, without DNA. The listing contains about 260,000 distinct CDR3 sequences. The length of the CDR3 is 13 residues. The gene calls are TRBV12-3 or TRBV12-4 and TRBJ1-2; the TRBD1 assignment by TCRdb is unverifiable without DNA. The specimen sequenced was blood T cells: a sorted CD56 or NKG2C T cell subset, CD4+ or CD8+ T cells, or bulk PBMC T cells (not recorded which). This clonotype was sampled from a man between 18 and 29 years old in good health. CDR3 sequence: CASSFRDTYGYTF.